This passage covers 16 T cell receptor beta chains from one sample sequenced in a study of blood T cell repertoires in COVID-19 (dated by TCRdb to the early 2020s). The method behind the library was the immunoSEQ multiplex PCR assay. TCRdb provides this immuneACCESS table in a form limited to in-frame rearrangements. Some clones are lacking; in checked studies, under half of them reflect an unresolved V gene, and why the rest are absent is not known. The sample records about 160,000 clones, 92% of which are singletons. Together, the top ten hold nearly 5% of the sample. Sequenced sample: peripheral blood. These receptors were obtained from a young man with COVID-19, enrolled during active disease.

On this clone: The germline gene is not matched at one end of the junction; a read error may be the cause. The gene calls are TRBV5-1 and TRBJ2-7, with 8 bases lining up with TRBD1. There are 14 residues in the CDR3. From germline, CDR1 is SGHRS and CDR2 YFSETQ. CDR3 sequence: CASSLLGTGSNRFF. The CDR3 nucleotides are TGCGCCAGCAGCTTGTTAGGGACAGGCAGTAATAGGTTCTTC.

The chain carries TRBV29-1 and TRBJ1-6; perhaps TRBD1 as D (6 bases). CDR1 is SQVTM and CDR2 is ANQGSEA in the germline V gene. The CDR3 extends over 13 amino acids. Trimming left V 6 bases short and J 3 bases short, with 9 bases between. The CDR3 is CSVSDSYNSPLHF. The CDR3 bases are TGCAGCGTCTCGGACAGCTATAATTCACCCCTCCACTTT.

A single count supports this clone. The rearrangement uses TRBV27 and TRBJ1-2, with 7 bases identical to TRBD1. CDR3 length: 15 residues. After removal of 6 bases from V and 4 bases from J, the junction contained 11 bases not matched to a gene. Looked up from germline, CDR1 is MNHEY and CDR2 is SMNVEV (reference sequence). CDR3 region: CASRPEAGTVYGYTF. As DNA, the CDR3 is TGTGCCAGCAGACCCGAAGCCGGGACAGTCTATGGCTACACCTTC.

This clone was counted a single time. The chain links TRBV6-5 to TRBJ2-5, with D tentatively TRBD2 (6 bases). The CDR3 has 15 amino acids. Trimming removed 2 bases from V and 4 bases from J, with 14 bases in between. Germline values: CDR1 MNHEY, CDR2 SVGAGI. DNA for the CDR3: TGTGCCAGCAGTTACCTCGGGGGAGTTGGAGAGACCCAGTACTTC. Translating gives CASSYLGGVGETQYF.

The gene calls are TRBV7-2 and TRBJ1-1, with D hard to call. The V and J ends lost 1 base and 1 base respectively, with 10 bases between them. The CDR3 loop spans 15 amino acids. Germline assignment: CDR1 SGHTA and CDR2 FQGNSA. CDR3 amino acids: CASSLGWAGNTEAFF. CDR3 in DNA: TGTGCCAGCAGCTTAGGGTGGGCAGGGAACACTGAAGCTTTCTTT.

This clone turned up a few times. This chain joins TRBV19 and TRBJ1-5; TRBD1 aligns across 9 bases. The V gene's germline CDR1 is LNHDA and CDR2 SQIVND (reference sequence). Trimming took 5 bases from V and 4 from J; bases not matched to a gene: 6. The CDR3 runs 15 residues. The CDR3 reads CASSAQGARNQPQHF. CDR3 in DNA: TGTGCCAGTAGTGCACAGGGGGCCAGGAATCAGCCCCAGCATTTT. The full variable domain, its missing parts supplied by reference TRBV19 and TRBJ1-5, is DGGITQSPKYLFRKEGQNVTLSCEQNLNHDAMYWYRQDPGQGLRLIYYSQIVNDFQKGDIAEGYSVSREKKESFPLTVTSAQKNPTAFYLCASSAQGARNQPQHFGDGTRLSIL.

This clone has a single count. The chain uses TRBV5-4 and TRBJ2-7, with D uncertain. CDR3 size: 12 residues. V was cut by 3 bases and J by 7 bases, with 11 bases left in between. Germline lookup yields CDR1 SGHNT and CDR2 YYREEE (reference sequence). CDR3: CASSYGSREQYF. The CDR3 DNA is TGTGCCAGCAGCTATGGGTCGCGGGAGCAGTACTTC.

The table lists this clone with many counts. The chain has TRBV3-1 (or the pseudogene TRBV3-2) and TRBJ2-1; D gene ambiguous. The V end was cut by 1 base, the J end by 3 bases, with 4 bases between. The CDR3 is 13 residues long. The germline CDR1 and CDR2 sequences are LGHDT and YNNKEL (reference sequence). The CDR3 DNA follows: TGTGCCAGCAGCCAAGTCCGCTACAATGAGCAGTTCTTC. Its protein product is CASSQVRYNEQFF.

The chain employs TRBV28 and TRBJ1-2; a weak D match, TRBD1 (5 bases). The CDR3 has 14 residues. V gave up 7 bases and J gave up 4 bases, with 16 bases separating them. From germline, CDR1 is MDHEN and CDR2 SYDVKM. Here the CDR3 reads CASIGAGGTYGYTF. DNA for the CDR3: TGTGCCAGCATTGGGGCCGGAGGGACCTATGGCTACACCTTC.

As DNA, the CDR3 is TGTGCCAGCAGTGCAGCGGGACAGGGAGTCTATGGCTACACCTTC. Translation gives CASSAAGQGVYGYTF. The rearrangement joins TRBV27 to TRBJ1-2, with 9 bases aligning to TRBD1. CDR3 length: 15 amino acids. V lost 5 bases and J lost 4; bases outside the gene matches: 8. Looked up from germline, CDR1 is MNHEY and CDR2 is SMNVEV (reference sequence).

The chain recombines TRBV6-5 with TRBJ2-7, with D possibly TRBD1 on 6 matching bases. Germline V lookup: CDR1 MNHEY, CDR2 SVGAGI. This CDR3 has 16 amino acids. V was trimmed by 3 bases and J by 0 bases, leaving 15 bases between them. CDR3 nucleotide sequence: TGTGCCAGCAGTTATGGCCAGGGGACGAGCTCCTACGAGCAGTACTTC. The encoded protein is CASSYGQGTSSYEQYF.

The V gene is TRBV27, the J gene TRBJ2-1, with D perhaps TRBD2 (6 bases). CDR1 is MNHEY and CDR2 is SMNVEV in the germline V gene (reference sequence). The V and J ends lost 1 base and 9 bases respectively, with 19 bases between them. The CDR3 has 16 amino acids. CDR3 protein: CASSLWSDPIGSEQFF. DNA for the CDR3: TGTGCCAGCAGTTTATGGTCGGACCCCATCGGGAGTGAGCAGTTCTTC.

This chain connects TRBV6-6 to TRBJ2-3; 8 bases match TRBD1. The V gene end was trimmed by 5 bases and the J gene end by 0 bases; junction bases not matched to a gene: 22. The CDR3 contains 21 residues. CDR1 MNHNY and CDR2 SVGAGI come from the germline V gene (reference sequence). The CDR3 is CASSPSPGQVFLAPSTDTQYF. Written as DNA, the CDR3 is TGTGCCAGCAGTCCGTCCCCGGGACAGGTATTCCTGGCCCCTAGCACAGATACGCAGTATTTT.

This rearrangement joins TRBV18 to TRBJ1-2; 8 bases line up with TRBD1. The V segment lost 1 base and the J segment 6 bases; nucleotides outside the gene matches: 4. The CDR3 runs to 14 residues. The germline gives CDR1 KGHSH, CDR2 LQKENI. The DNA for the CDR3 is TGTGCCAGCTCACCACAGACAGGGGCGCATGGCTACACCTTC. Amino acids: CASSPQTGAHGYTF.

This clone was detected only once. The CDR3 region has the DNA TGCGCCAGCAGCTTGGGGAGGGGACAGGGGGCGGTCAATGAGCAGTTCTTC. Protein: CASSLGRGQGAVNEQFF. This chain connects TRBV5-1 to TRBJ2-1; 12 bases are shared with TRBD1. The CDR3 runs to 17 residues. Germline V CDR1 and CDR2: SGHRS, YFSETQ. V lost 0 bases and J lost 6; bases outside the gene matches: 7.

The chain recombines TRBV7-2 with TRBJ2-7, with D possibly TRBD1 on 5 matching bases. Germline V lookup: CDR1 SGHTA, CDR2 FQGNSA. This CDR3 is built from 14 residues. V was trimmed by 1 base and J by 6 bases, leaving 13 bases between them. In DNA form, the CDR3 reads TGTGCCAGCAGCTTAGATAAGGGGATGGGCGAGCAGTACTTC. Amino acids: CASSLDKGMGEQYF.